This T cell receptor beta chain was sequenced during a study of T cell repertoires in cytomegalovirus infection. Turning to the study itself: In the study, CMV epitopes included recently identified HLA-C-restricted and well-studied HLA-B-restricted ones. Public TCR beta signatures marked donors with CMV infection and the matching HLA. Study findings and constraints: HLA-C-restricted CMV-specific TCR beta clonotypes were dominant in the ex vivo response.

From the reads, TCRdb called clonotypes with MiXCR, one entry per CDR3 protein. The sample lists 650,000 to 900,000 distinct CDR3 sequences; around a third were seen once. Per the germline V gene, CDR1 is SGHDT and CDR2 is YYEEEE. CDR3 length: 16 residues. The V segment lost 2 bases and the J segment 4 bases; nucleotides outside the gene matches: 8. This clonotype was seen a handful of times. What it binds is not known. The V call is TRBV5-6, the J call TRBJ2-5, with TRBD2 identical over 10 bases. The TCR originated in a human donor in good health (CMV status not recorded). Some clones in this sample may be carry-over from other donors' samples. This specimen consisted of cultured CD8+ T cells from PBMCs, obtained from culture after CMV antigen stimulation. CDR3 in amino acids: CASSLSGGAGGETQYF. As DNA, the CDR3 is TGTGCCAGCAGCTTAAGCGGGGGGGCTGGAGGAGAGACCCAGTACTTC.